These 11 T cell receptor beta chains were all obtained from the same sample, sequenced in a study of human thymus T cells. Resections from corrective heart surgery provided thymus tissue. Sequencing used immunoSEQ multiplex PCR; TCRdb keeps in-frame clones, though not all of them. This table holds tens of thousands of clones, about 95% found once. The material sequenced was thymus tissue. These receptors all come from a girl less than two years old with a congenital heart defect but otherwise immunologically healthy.

J is TRBJ2-7 and V is TRBV18; TRBD1 might be the D (6 bases). The germline V and J ends were trimmed by 6 bases and 2 bases, with 17 bases remaining between them. CDR3 length: 15 amino acids. In germline, CDR1 is KGHSH, CDR2 LQKENI. CDR3 nucleotide sequence: TGTGCCAGCTCCCCCGCGGACAGTTATACCTACGAGCAGTACTTC. Amino acids: CASSPADSYTYEQYF. The whole variable domain, filled in from reference TRBV18 and TRBJ2-7, reads NAGVMQNPRHLVRRRGQEARLRCSPMKGHSHVYWYRQLPEEGLKFMVYLQKENIIDESGMPKERFSAEFPKEGPSILRIQQVVRGDSAAYFCASSPADSYTYEQYFGPGTRLTVT.

The chain is built from TRBV5-1 and TRBJ1-2; D gene uncertain. This CDR3 spans 16 amino acids. Germline V gives CDR1 SGHRS, CDR2 YFSETQ. Trimming stripped 0 bases from V and 4 bases from J, with 16 bases between. The CDR3 coding sequence is TGCGCCAGCAGCTTGGGAGACGGGCCCTTGGGCTATGGCTACACCTTC. As protein: CASSLGDGPLGYGYTF.

The chain combines TRBV6-5 with TRBJ2-3; perhaps TRBD2 as D (6 bases). V was cut by 4 bases and J by 5 bases, with 19 bases left in between. Germline loops: CDR1 MNHEY, CDR2 SVGAGI. CDR3 size: 16 residues. The CDR3 DNA reads TGTGCCAGCAGTTCCATCTCCTCGACTAGGAAAGATACGCAGTATTTT. Its protein product is CASSSISSTRKDTQYF.

The V call is TRBV7-9, the J call TRBJ2-1; 11 bases align to TRBD2. This CDR3 spans 17 amino acids. Germline-derived CDR1 and CDR2 are SEHNR and FQNEAQ (reference sequence). The junction had 11 bases not matched to a gene; V was cut back by 1 base and J by 9 bases. This CDR3 is CASSLVILAGALCEQFF. The DNA of the CDR3 is TGTGCCAGCAGCTTAGTAATACTAGCGGGGGCCCTCTGTGAGCAGTTCTTC.

The chain couples TRBV7-5 to TRBJ1-4; the table's D call, TRBD1, was not checked against the DNA. TRBV7-5 is a documented pseudogene. The CDR3 runs 14 residues. CDR3 sequence: CVRSSRGSGEKLFF. The CDR3 nucleotides read TGTGTCAGAAGCTCCAGGGGTTCGGGTGAAAAACTGTTTTTT.

The chain joins TRBV10-3 to TRBJ2-2; D is perhaps TRBD1 or TRBD2 (5 bases each). This CDR3 has 18 residues. CDR1 is ENHRY and CDR2 is SYGVKD in the germline V gene. Trimming removed 4 bases at V and 2 bases at J, with 20 bases between. CDR3: CAISGSTGTRTNTGELFF. CDR3 in DNA: TGTGCCATCAGTGGTTCGACCGGGACCCGCACTAACACCGGGGAGCTGTTTTTT.

The rearrangement joins TRBV6-5 to TRBJ2-2; no reliable D call. The germline CDR1 and CDR2 sequences are MNHEY and SVGAGI. Trimming took 6 bases from V and 3 from J, leaving 8 bases between them. The CDR3 runs 13 residues. CDR3 nucleotides: TGTGCCAGCAGCGACCGATACACCGGGGAGCTGTTTTTT. This encodes CASSDRYTGELFF.

The genes are TRBV2 and TRBJ2-1; perhaps TRBD2 as D (6 bases). V lost 4 bases and J 1 base, leaving 14 bases between the germline ends. In germline, CDR1 is SNHLY, CDR2 FYNNEI. This CDR3 region has 16 residues. The CDR3 DNA follows: TGTGCCAGCAGTGGCCGGCTAGCGCCTTCCTACAATGAGCAGTTCTTC. It yields the protein CASSGRLAPSYNEQFF.

J is TRBJ1-4 and V is TRBV18; D is perhaps TRBD1 (5 bases). Deletions cut 2 bases from V and 7 bases from J, with 14 bases between. Germline V gene lookup returns CDR1 KGHSH and CDR2 LQKENI. This CDR3 region has 15 residues. The CDR3 nucleotides are TGTGCCAGCTCACCAAAAAGGGGTTTAGGTGAAAAACTGTTTTTT. It specifies CASSPKRGLGEKLFF.

The genes are TRBV27 and TRBJ1-2, with TRBD1 as a possible D gene (6 bases). This CDR3 has 13 residues. Between the trimmed V and J ends, which lost 3 bases and 6 bases, there was a span of 11 bases. Germline values: CDR1 MNHEY, CDR2 SMNVEV (reference sequence). The CDR3 here is CASSFENRDGYTF. The CDR3 nucleotides are TGTGCCAGCAGTTTCGAAAACAGGGATGGCTACACCTTC.

The V gene is TRBV10-3, the J gene TRBJ1-1, with a possible D match to TRBD1 (5 bases). Germline assignment: CDR1 ENHRY and CDR2 SYGVKD. The V and J ends lost 8 bases and 0 bases respectively, with 19 bases between them. The CDR3 extends over 16 amino acids. CDR3 protein: CAILPDGTLMNTEAFF. CDR3 nucleotide sequence: TGTGCCATCCTTCCGGACGGGACCCTTATGAACACTGAAGCTTTCTTT.